The rows below give T cell receptor beta chains drawn from one sample of a study of CD8+ T cells in alopecia areata. Clones were read by immunoSEQ multiplex PCR, and TCRdb kept only the in-frame ones, dropping some. Of 200,000 to 250,000 clones in the sample, approximately 38% are singletons; the top ten hold almost 0.5%. Source: CD4+ T cells sorted from blood, taken at approximately week 31, from a patient treated with tofacitinib. Every receptor here comes from a human donor with alopecia areata. The CDR3 runs from the conserved cysteine through the conserved F or W. Each record gives: J gene, V gene, clone size, D gene, CDR3 protein, CDR3 DNA. D genes are given only for firm matches. Clone size is not always given. Where it is, it says once, few, many or a class for expanded clones.

j_gene: TRBJ2-7
v_gene: TRBV5-1
abundance: NA
d_gene: NA
CDR3aa: CASSFDAEQYF
CDR3nt: TGCGCCAGCAGCTTCGACGCCGAGCAGTACTTC

j_gene: TRBJ2-7
v_gene: TRBV6-5
abundance: NA
d_gene: TRBD1
CDR3aa: CASSGRDRGPYEQYF
CDR3nt: TGTGCCAGCAGTGGCCGGGACAGGGGGCCCTACGAGCAGTACTTC

j_gene: TRBJ1-6
v_gene: TRBV25-1
abundance: NA
d_gene: NA
CDR3aa: CASIIVDGYDNSPLHF
CDR3nt: TGTGCCAGCATCATCGTCGACGGCTATGATAATTCACCCCTCCACTTT

j_gene: TRBJ1-2
v_gene: TRBV5-4
abundance: few
d_gene: NA
CDR3aa: CASSLVGDRGYTF
CDR3nt: TGTGCCAGCAGCTTGGTTGGCGACCGGGGCTACACCTTC

j_gene: TRBJ1-6
v_gene: TRBV5-5
abundance: many
d_gene: NA
CDR3aa: CASSFRDANSPLHF
CDR3nt: TGTGCCAGCAGCTTCCGGGACGCCAATTCACCCCTCCACTTT

j_gene: TRBJ1-1
v_gene: TRBV29-1
abundance: NA
d_gene: NA
CDR3aa: CSARGGALNTEAFF
CDR3nt: TGCAGCGCCCGAGGGGGGGCTTTGAACACTGAAGCTTTCTTT

j_gene: TRBJ2-3
v_gene: TRBV7-2
abundance: NA
d_gene: TRBD2
CDR3aa: CASSSPHRTSGGTDTQYF
CDR3nt: TGTGCCAGCAGCTCTCCCCACCGGACTAGCGGGGGCACAGATACGCAGTATTTT

j_gene: TRBJ2-1
v_gene: TRBV5-1
abundance: NA
d_gene: NA
CDR3aa: CASSLGLVVRTSEQFF
CDR3nt: TGCGCCAGCAGCCTAGGGCTAGTGGTGCGGACCAGTGAGCAGTTCTTC

j_gene: TRBJ1-4
v_gene: TRBV7-9
abundance: NA
d_gene: NA
CDR3aa: CASSQQGSREKLFF
CDR3nt: TGTGCCAGCAGCCAACAGGGCTCAAGGGAAAAACTGTTTTTT

j_gene: TRBJ2-5
v_gene: TRBV30
abundance: once
d_gene: TRBD2
CDR3aa: CAWSPGLAVAIQETQYF
CDR3nt: TGTGCCTGGAGCCCAGGACTAGCGGTAGCGATCCAAGAGACCCAGTACTTC

j_gene: TRBJ1-1
v_gene: TRBV10-3
abundance: many
d_gene: TRBD1
CDR3aa: CAISPTGVRAEAFF
CDR3nt: TGTGCCATCAGCCCGACAGGGGTTCGGGCTGAAGCTTTCTTT

j_gene: TRBJ1-2
v_gene: TRBV25-1
abundance: NA
d_gene: TRBD1
CDR3aa: CASSASDPGQSYGYTF
CDR3nt: TGTGCCAGCAGTGCAAGCGATCCGGGACAGAGCTATGGCTACACCTTC

j_gene: TRBJ2-2
v_gene: TRBV9
abundance: NA
d_gene: NA
CDR3aa: CASSRSEPTGELFF
CDR3nt: TGTGCCAGCAGCCGTAGCGAGCCAACCGGGGAGCTGTTTTTT

j_gene: TRBJ2-1
v_gene: TRBV5-1
abundance: few
d_gene: TRBD2
CDR3aa: CASSSGSYNEQFF
CDR3nt: TGCGCCAGCTCTAGCGGTTCCTACAATGAGCAGTTCTTC

j_gene: TRBJ2-7
v_gene: TRBV9
abundance: NA
d_gene: NA
CDR3aa: CASSVDPGGLLYEQYF
CDR3nt: TGTGCCAGCAGCGTAGATCCTGGGGGCCTCTTATACGAGCAGTACTTC

j_gene: TRBJ1-1
v_gene: TRBV7-3
abundance: NA
d_gene: NA
CDR3aa: CASSRNQNTEAFF
CDR3nt: TGTGCCAGCAGCCGAAACCAGAACACTGAAGCTTTCTTT

j_gene: TRBJ1-1
v_gene: TRBV6-1
abundance: NA
d_gene: TRBD1
CDR3aa: CASRDRGNTEAFF
CDR3nt: TGTGCCAGCAGGGACAGGGGGAACACTGAAGCTTTCTTT

j_gene: TRBJ1-2
v_gene: TRBV7-9
abundance: NA
d_gene: NA
CDR3aa: CASSLEANSNGYTF
CDR3nt: TGTGCCAGCAGCTTAGAGGCAAACTCGAATGGCTACACCTTC

j_gene: TRBJ1-5
v_gene: TRBV30
abundance: once
d_gene: NA
CDR3aa: CAWSSQTNQPQHF
CDR3nt: TGTGCCTGGAGTTCACAGACCAATCAGCCCCAGCATTTT

j_gene: TRBJ1-2
v_gene: TRBV4-1
abundance: few
d_gene: NA
CDR3aa: CASSQVGGNYGYTF
CDR3nt: TGCGCCAGCAGCCAAGTTGGCGGTAACTATGGCTACACCTTC